This entry lists 30 T cell receptor beta chains sequenced from one sample in a study of ipilimumab plus nivolumab after autologous stem cell transplantation. The assay was immunoSEQ multiplex PCR, and TCRdb's table has in-frame clones only and misses some. Found here are roughly 86,000 clones, about 83% of them singletons; the top ten hold 2.2%. Sequencing was performed on PBMCs, taken in a trial of ipilimumab plus nivolumab as post-transplant consolidation. The origin of the receptors is a male donor with diffuse large B-cell lymphoma.

The rearrangement uses TRBV2 and TRBJ1-1, with 8 bases fitting TRBD1. This CDR3 is 15 amino acids long. Germline CDR1 reads SNHLY; CDR2 reads FYNNEI. V was pared by 5 bases and J by 4 bases, with 9 bases of the junction left unmatched. The CDR3 region has the DNA TGTGCCAGCAGTAGATGGACAGGGCGGGGCACTGAAGCTTTCTTT. It translates to CASSRWTGRGTEAFF.

This clone was seen more than once but under ten times. CDR3 amino acids: CASSSWTANYGYTF. CDR3 nucleotides: TGTGCCAGCAGCTCGTGGACAGCCAACTATGGCTACACCTTC. V usage is TRBV7-9 and J usage is TRBJ1-2; a possible D gene is TRBD1 (6 bases). Trimming pared 4 bases from V and 2 bases from J, leaving 11 bases between. CDR3 length: 14 amino acids. CDR1 and CDR2 from the germline V gene are SEHNR and FQNEAQ (reference sequence).

The rearrangement links TRBV7-3 to TRBJ2-1, with D hard to call. Germline V gene lookup returns CDR1 SGHTA and CDR2 FQGTGA. Deletions cut 1 base from V and 3 bases from J, with 16 bases between. This CDR3 is 17 amino acids long. The CDR3 coding sequence is TGTGCCAGCAGCTTAAACCCGGTTGGCTGGGACTACAATGAGCAGTTCTTC. Translating it yields CASSLNPVGWDYNEQFF.

This clone was detected only a few times. The V and J genes are TRBV5-1 and TRBJ2-5; 10 bases line up with TRBD2. Germline assignment: CDR1 SGHRS and CDR2 YFSETQ. The length of the CDR3 is 15 residues. V trimming: 4 bases; J trimming: 5 bases; junction bases outside the gene matches: 8. The CDR3 coding sequence is TGCGCCAGCAGCCCGCCTCTAGCGGGGGATGAGACCCAGTACTTC. Translated: CASSPPLAGDETQYF.

The chain joins TRBV6-5 to TRBJ1-1; TRBD1 might be the D (6 bases). The length of the CDR3 is 15 residues. V lost 7 bases to trimming and J lost 5 bases, with 20 bases between them. Germline-derived CDR1 and CDR2 are MNHEY and SVGAGI. In nucleotides, the CDR3 is TGTGCCAGCACCCTAGGGAACTTTGGACAGACTGAAGCTTTCTTT. This translates into CASTLGNFGQTEAFF.

J is TRBJ2-5 and V is TRBV7-8; the D is unclear. V was pared by 6 bases and J by 5 bases, with 16 bases between. CDR1 and CDR2 (germline): SGHVS, FQNEAQ. The CDR3 totals 14 residues. The CDR3 bases are TGTGCCAGCAGTTCTCAGCCCAGGCGTGAGACCCAGTACTTC. This encodes CASSSQPRRETQYF.

The chain has TRBV23-1 and TRBJ1-3; the D is unclear. TRBV23-1 is annotated as an ORF whose role is uncertain. The CDR3 runs 15 residues. V lost 0 bases, J lost 2 bases, and 8 bases lay in between. In DNA, the CDR3 is TGCGCCAGCAGTCAATCATACGGGCCTGGAAACACCATATATTTT. This translates into CASSQSYGPGNTIYF.

The chain links TRBV25-1 to TRBJ1-2; D is perhaps TRBD1 (6 bases). Trimming took off 1 base at V and 4 bases at J, with 10 bases between the two ends. The CDR3 runs to 14 residues. Germline V CDR1 and CDR2: MGHDK, SYGVNS. CDR3 nucleotide sequence: TGTGCCAGCAGTGAATCCGGGACATTCTATGGCTACACCTTC. Its translation is CASSESGTFYGYTF.

This chain links TRBV19 with TRBJ2-3; no definite D call. From germline, CDR1 is LNHDA and CDR2 SQIVND (reference sequence). The CDR3 runs 13 residues. Trimming pared 8 bases from V and 0 bases from J, leaving 9 bases between. The CDR3 nucleotides read TGTGCCAGTCACGCTTCTAGCACAGATACGCAGTATTTT. This encodes CASHASSTDTQYF.

The chain uses TRBV6-5 and TRBJ1-1; D possibly corresponds to TRBD1 (5 bases). Germline V lookup: CDR1 MNHEY, CDR2 SVGAGI. Trimming stripped 6 bases from V and 2 bases from J, with 13 bases between. The CDR3 spans 14 residues. CDR3 nucleotides: TGTGCCAGCAGAAAAGTGGGGGTAAACACTGAAGCTTTCTTT. It encodes CASRKVGVNTEAFF.

The chain recombines TRBV14 with TRBJ2-7, with D maybe TRBD2 (5 bases). Germline values: CDR1 SGHDN, CDR2 FVKESK. The CDR3 consists of 16 residues. Deletions cut 4 bases from V and 4 bases from J, with 20 bases between. CDR3: CASSPFRTQFIYEQYF. CDR3 bases: TGTGCCAGCAGCCCCTTCCGGACTCAGTTTATTTACGAGCAGTACTTC. The variable domain in full, completed from reference TRBV14 and TRBJ2-7, reads EAGVTQFPSHSVIEKGQTVTLRCDPISGHDNLYWYRRVMGKEIKFLLHFVKESKQDESGMPNNRFLAERTGGTYSTLKVQPAELEDSGVYFCASSPFRTQFIYEQYFGPGTRLTVT.

The V and J genes are TRBV28 and TRBJ2-7, with 8 bases identical to TRBD1. J lost 1 base, V lost 5 bases, and 10 bases had no gene match. Germline-derived CDR1 and CDR2 are MDHEN and SYDVKM. This CDR3 spans 16 amino acids. CDR3 bases: TGTGCCAGCAGTCCAACCCCAGGGGGCGCTTCCTACGAGCAGTACTTC. It codes for CASSPTPGGASYEQYF.

The genes are TRBV7-9 and TRBJ1-2; D is perhaps TRBD1 (5 bases). The germline gives CDR1 SEHNR, CDR2 FQNEAQ (reference sequence). V was clipped by 7 bases and J by 8 bases, with 17 bases between them. This CDR3 region has 13 residues. DNA of the CDR3: TGTGCCAGCACCGATCCACGGGGGTCCGGCTACACCTTC. It specifies CASTDPRGSGYTF.

This chain connects TRBV5-6 to TRBJ2-5, with 8 nucleotides matching TRBD1. The CDR3 loop spans 14 amino acids. CDR1 is SGHDT and CDR2 is YYEEEE in the germline V gene. Germline trimming cut 0 bases from V and 5 bases from J; bases unmatched to any gene: 3. The CDR3 reads CASSLAGGRETQYF. The CDR3 DNA is TGTGCCAGCAGCTTGGCAGGGGGCCGGGAGACCCAGTACTTC.

The V and J genes are TRBV9 and TRBJ2-3; D gene ambiguous. V lost 2 bases, J lost 2 bases, and 12 bases lay in between. CDR3 length: 15 amino acids. The germline V gene encodes CDR1 SGDLS and CDR2 YYNGEE. The DNA of the CDR3 is TGTGCCAGCAGCGTTTCGCCGGCAAACACAGATACGCAGTATTTT. Translation gives CASSVSPANTDTQYF.

The V gene is TRBV6-5, the J gene TRBJ2-7, with D possibly TRBD2 on 7 matching bases. The CDR3 is made up of 13 amino acids. The V gene lost 2 bases and the J gene lost 4 bases, with 9 bases spanning the gap. Per germline, CDR1 MNHEY and CDR2 SVGAGI. CDR3 in amino acids: CASSYRGGYEQYF. Here the CDR3 DNA reads TGTGCCAGCAGTTACAGGGGGGGGTACGAGCAGTACTTC.

V usage is TRBV7-2 and J usage is TRBJ2-3; D is ambiguous. The CDR3 sequence is 13 residues long. V lost 6 bases and J lost 4, with 11 bases in between. Germline CDR1 and CDR2: SGHTA and FQGNSA. CDR3 nucleotides: TGTGCCAGCAGGTACCCTGGCGCAGATACGCAGTATTTT. Protein sequence: CASRYPGADTQYF.

V usage is TRBV9 and J usage is TRBJ1-3, with unresolved D. This CDR3 is built from 14 residues. Trimming pared 3 bases from V and 0 bases from J, leaving 7 bases between. Germline values: CDR1 SGDLS, CDR2 YYNGEE. The CDR3 DNA reads as TGTGCCAGCAGCGCCCCGGGCTCTGGAAACACCATATATTTT. It specifies CASSAPGSGNTIYF. The full variable domain, in which reference TRBV9 and TRBJ1-3 provide the parts outside the CDR3, is DSGVTQTPKHLITATGQRVTLRCSPRSGDLSVYWYQQSLDQGLQFLIQYYNGEERAKGNILERFSAQQFPDLHSELNLSSLELGDSALYFCASSAPGSGNTIYFGEGSWLTVV.

The chain uses TRBV2 and TRBJ2-7; no clear D gene. V was clipped by 6 bases and J by 0 bases, with 9 bases between them. Germline CDR1 is SNHLY and CDR2 is FYNNEI. CDR3 size: 13 residues. CDR3 amino acids: CASRKTPSYEQYF. Here the CDR3 DNA reads TGTGCCAGCAGAAAAACCCCCTCCTACGAGCAGTACTTC.

This sequence joins TRBV5-1 and TRBJ1-5; 7 nucleotides match TRBD1. CDR1 is SGHRS and CDR2 is YFSETQ in the germline V gene. This CDR3 comprises 14 residues. V lost 4 bases and J lost 6; bases outside the gene matches: 7. CDR3 nucleotide sequence: TGCGCCAGCAGCCCGGATGGGGACAGTCAGCCCCAGCATTTT. Translated: CASSPDGDSQPQHF.

This rearrangement joins TRBV30 to TRBJ1-5; the D gene is possibly TRBD1 (5 bases). The CDR3 has 15 amino acids. The V end was cut by 0 bases, the J end by 2 bases, with 11 bases between. Per the germline V gene, CDR1 is GTSNPN and CDR2 is SVGIG (reference sequence). CDR3 in DNA: TGTGCCTGGAGTGTCCACCTAGGGGGCAATCAGCCCCAGCATTTT. Protein product: CAWSVHLGGNQPQHF.

The chain combines TRBV5-1 with TRBJ2-5, with D possibly TRBD2 on 6 matching bases. The J call may be faulty, since TRBJ2-7 better matches the DNA end. This CDR3 spans 12 amino acids. Germline V lookup: CDR1 SGHRS, CDR2 YFSETQ. The CDR3 is CASSFGGNEQYF. The CDR3 DNA follows: TGCGCCAGCAGCTTTGGGGGGAACGAGCAGTACTTC.

The chain is built from TRBV11-2 and TRBJ1-6, with no clear D. The V and J ends lost 6 bases and 3 bases respectively, with 9 bases between them. The CDR3 totals 14 residues. The germline V gene encodes CDR1 SGHAT and CDR2 FQNNGV. The CDR3 sequence: CASSLGSYNSPLHF. Here the CDR3 DNA reads TGTGCCAGCAGTCTGGGCAGCTATAATTCACCCCTCCACTTT.

The chain is built from TRBV18 and TRBJ1-4, with 7 bases matching TRBD1. Looked up from germline, CDR1 is KGHSH and CDR2 is LQKENI. The CDR3 spans 14 residues. J lost 5 bases, V lost 4 bases, and 4 bases had no gene match. The CDR3 coding sequence is TGTGCCAGCTCACGACAGGGTCGGAATGAAAAACTGTTTTTT. It codes for CASSRQGRNEKLFF. Using reference TRBV18 and TRBJ1-4 for the parts outside the CDR3, the full variable domain is NAGVMQNPRHLVRRRGQEARLRCSPMKGHSHVYWYRQLPEEGLKFMVYLQKENIIDESGMPKERFSAEFPKEGPSILRIQQVVRGDSAAYFCASSRQGRNEKLFFGSGTQLSVL.

The chain joins TRBV9 to TRBJ2-2; TRBD1 or TRBD2 may be the D gene (6 bases each). CDR3 length: 16 amino acids. The V and J ends lost 0 bases and 6 bases respectively, with 15 bases between them. Germline V gene data show CDR1 as SGDLS and CDR2 as YYNGEE. The CDR3 nucleotides are TGTGCCAGCAGCGTAGGGGGGGCCCTTTTCTCCGGGGAGCTGTTTTTT. Translated, it gives CASSVGGALFSGELFF.

The chain joins TRBV2 to TRBJ2-3, with D perhaps TRBD1 (5 bases). Trimming took off 6 bases at V and 2 bases at J, with 15 bases between the two ends. The CDR3 spans 15 residues. Per the germline V gene, CDR1 is SNHLY and CDR2 is FYNNEI. CDR3 nucleotide sequence: TGTGCCAGCAGAAGATCTGACAGCCACACAGATACGCAGTATTTT. It is translated as CASRRSDSHTDTQYF.

V and J are TRBV7-2 and TRBJ2-7; 8 bases are a match to TRBD1. Germline V gene lookup returns CDR1 SGHTA and CDR2 FQGNSA. With V trimmed by 4 bases and J by 4 bases, 9 bases remained unmatched. The CDR3 runs to 15 residues. DNA for the CDR3: TGTGCCAGCAGCTCGAGACAGGGGTATAGTTACGAGCAGTACTTC. Protein product: CASSSRQGYSYEQYF.

The gene calls are TRBV5-6 and TRBJ2-5; the D gene could be TRBD1 or TRBD2 (5 bases each). The length of the CDR3 is 14 residues. Germline CDR1 reads SGHDT; CDR2 reads YYEEEE. The V end lost 3 bases, the J end lost 3 bases, and 12 bases lay between the germline ends. The CDR3 protein is CASSWDGEEETQYF. CDR3 in DNA: TGTGCCAGCAGCTGGGACGGGGAAGAAGAGACCCAGTACTTC.

The genes are TRBV6-1 and TRBJ2-3, with 8 bases lining up with TRBD2. From germline, CDR1 is MNHNS and CDR2 SASEGT. Trimming at V came to 6 bases and at J to 6 bases, leaving 5 bases not matched to a gene. The CDR3 covers 13 residues. CDR3 nucleotide sequence: TGTGCCAGCAGGTCTGCGGGGGGCGATACGCAGTATTTT. Translating gives CASRSAGGDTQYF.

The chain recombines TRBV6-4 with TRBJ1-1; D gene ambiguous. Trimming took 5 bases from V and 10 from J, leaving 14 bases between them. The CDR3 runs 12 residues. From germline, CDR1 is MRHNA and CDR2 SNTAGT. Written as DNA, the CDR3 is TGTGCCAGCAGTCCCCCCGAGCGAGGAGCTTTCTTT. Its protein product is CASSPPERGAFF.